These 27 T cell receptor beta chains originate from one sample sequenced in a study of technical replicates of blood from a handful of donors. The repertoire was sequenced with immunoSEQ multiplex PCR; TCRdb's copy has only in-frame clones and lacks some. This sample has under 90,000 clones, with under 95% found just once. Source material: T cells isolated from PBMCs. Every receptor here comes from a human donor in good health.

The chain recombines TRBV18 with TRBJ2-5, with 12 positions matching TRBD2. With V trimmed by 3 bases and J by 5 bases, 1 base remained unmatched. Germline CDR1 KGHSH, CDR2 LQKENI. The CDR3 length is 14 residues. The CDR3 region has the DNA TGTGCCAGCTCACCTACTAGCGGGAGGGAGACCCAGTACTTC. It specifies CASSPTSGRETQYF.

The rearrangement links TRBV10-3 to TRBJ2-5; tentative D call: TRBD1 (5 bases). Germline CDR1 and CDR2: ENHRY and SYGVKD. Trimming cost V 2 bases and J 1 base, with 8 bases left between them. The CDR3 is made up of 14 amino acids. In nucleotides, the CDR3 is TGTGCCATCAGTGAGGGGGCCCTCCAAGAGACCCAGTACTTC. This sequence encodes CAISEGALQETQYF.

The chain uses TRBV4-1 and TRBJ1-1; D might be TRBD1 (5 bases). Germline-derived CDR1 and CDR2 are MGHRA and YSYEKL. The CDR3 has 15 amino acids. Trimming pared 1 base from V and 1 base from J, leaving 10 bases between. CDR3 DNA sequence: TGCGCCAGCAGCCAAGTCAGGGTCTCGAACACTGAAGCTTTCTTT. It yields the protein CASSQVRVSNTEAFF.

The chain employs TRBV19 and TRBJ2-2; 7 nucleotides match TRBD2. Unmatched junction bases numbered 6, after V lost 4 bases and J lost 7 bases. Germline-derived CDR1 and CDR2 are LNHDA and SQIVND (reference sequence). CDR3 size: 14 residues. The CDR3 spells CASSTGLVSGELFF. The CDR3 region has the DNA TGTGCCAGTAGTACCGGACTAGTCAGCGGGGAGCTGTTTTTT. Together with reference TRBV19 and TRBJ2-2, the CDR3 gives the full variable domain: DGGITQSPKYLFRKEGQNVTLSCEQNLNHDAMYWYRQDPGQGLRLIYYSQIVNDFQKGDIAEGYSVSREKKESFPLTVTSAQKNPTAFYLCASSTGLVSGELFFGEGSRLTVL.

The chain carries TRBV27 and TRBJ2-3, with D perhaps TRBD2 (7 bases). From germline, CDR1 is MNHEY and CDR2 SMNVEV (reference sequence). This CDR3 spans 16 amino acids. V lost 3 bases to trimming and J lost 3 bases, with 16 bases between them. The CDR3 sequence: CASSLGTRGGTDTQYF. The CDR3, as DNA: TGTGCCAGCAGTTTGGGGACGAGGGGGGGGACAGATACGCAGTATTTT.

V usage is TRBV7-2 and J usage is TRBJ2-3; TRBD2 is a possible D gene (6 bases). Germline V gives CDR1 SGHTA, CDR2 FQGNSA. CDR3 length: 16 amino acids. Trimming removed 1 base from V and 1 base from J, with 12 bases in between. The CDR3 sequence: CASSLGRRGGTDTQYF. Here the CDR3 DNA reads TGTGCCAGCAGCTTAGGGCGGCGGGGTGGCACAGATACGCAGTATTTT. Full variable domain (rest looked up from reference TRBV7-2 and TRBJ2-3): GAGVSQSPSNKVTEKGKDVELRCDPISGHTALYWYRQSLGQGLEFLIYFQGNSAPDKSGLPSDRFSAERTGGSVSTLTIQRTQQEDSAVYLCASSLGRRGGTDTQYFGPGTRLTVL.

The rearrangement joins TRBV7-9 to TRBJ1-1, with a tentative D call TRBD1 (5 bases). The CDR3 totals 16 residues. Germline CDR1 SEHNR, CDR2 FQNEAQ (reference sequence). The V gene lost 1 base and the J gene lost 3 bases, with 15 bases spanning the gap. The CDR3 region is CASSLGGGEWDTEAFF. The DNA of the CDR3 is TGTGCCAGCAGCTTAGGGGGCGGGGAGTGGGACACTGAAGCTTTCTTT.

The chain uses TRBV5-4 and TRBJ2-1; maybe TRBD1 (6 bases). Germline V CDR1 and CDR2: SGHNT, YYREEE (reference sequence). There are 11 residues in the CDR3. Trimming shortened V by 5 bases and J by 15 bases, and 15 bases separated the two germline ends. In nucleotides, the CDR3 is TGTGCCAGCAGTATACAGGGTGTTTGGTTCTTC. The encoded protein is CASSIQGVWFF.

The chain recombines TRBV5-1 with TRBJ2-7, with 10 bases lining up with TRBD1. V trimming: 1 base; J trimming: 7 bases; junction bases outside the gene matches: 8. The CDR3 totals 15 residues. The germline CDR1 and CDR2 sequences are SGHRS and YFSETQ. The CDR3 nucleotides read TGCGCCAGCAGCTTGACCGGGACAGGGGAGGGGGAGCAGTACTTC. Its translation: CASSLTGTGEGEQYF.

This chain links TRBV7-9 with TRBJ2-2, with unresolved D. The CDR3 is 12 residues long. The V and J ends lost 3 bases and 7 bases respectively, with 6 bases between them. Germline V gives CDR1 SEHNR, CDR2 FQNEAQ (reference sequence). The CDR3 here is CASSFAHGELFF. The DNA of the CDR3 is TGTGCCAGCAGCTTTGCGCACGGGGAGCTGTTTTTT. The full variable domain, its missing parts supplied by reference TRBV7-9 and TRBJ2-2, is DTGVSQNPRHKITKRGQNVTFRCDPISEHNRLYWYRQTLGQGPEFLTYFQNEAQLEKSRLLSDRFSAERPKGSFSTLEIQRTEQGDSAMYLCASSFAHGELFFGEGSRLTVL.

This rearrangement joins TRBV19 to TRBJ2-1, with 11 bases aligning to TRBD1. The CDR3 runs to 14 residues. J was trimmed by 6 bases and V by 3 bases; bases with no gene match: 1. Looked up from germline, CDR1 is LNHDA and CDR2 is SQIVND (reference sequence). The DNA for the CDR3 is TGTGCCAGTAGTATTGGGACAGGGGGCAATGAGCAGTTCTTC. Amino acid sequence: CASSIGTGGNEQFF. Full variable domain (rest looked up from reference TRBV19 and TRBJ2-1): DGGITQSPKYLFRKEGQNVTLSCEQNLNHDAMYWYRQDPGQGLRLIYYSQIVNDFQKGDIAEGYSVSREKKESFPLTVTSAQKNPTAFYLCASSIGTGGNEQFFGPGTRLTVL.

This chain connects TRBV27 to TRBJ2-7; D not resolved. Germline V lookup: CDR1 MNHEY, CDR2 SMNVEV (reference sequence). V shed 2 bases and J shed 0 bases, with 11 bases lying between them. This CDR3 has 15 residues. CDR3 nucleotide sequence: TGTGCCAGCAGTTTACGCCGCCTTAGCTCCTACGAGCAGTACTTC. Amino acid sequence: CASSLRRLSSYEQYF.

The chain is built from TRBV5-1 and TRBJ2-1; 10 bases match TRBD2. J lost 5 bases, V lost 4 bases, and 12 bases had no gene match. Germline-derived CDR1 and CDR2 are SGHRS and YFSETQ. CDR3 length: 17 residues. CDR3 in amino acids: CASSPWASGRSHNEQFF. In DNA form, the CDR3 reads TGCGCCAGCAGCCCCTGGGCTAGCGGGAGATCCCACAATGAGCAGTTCTTC. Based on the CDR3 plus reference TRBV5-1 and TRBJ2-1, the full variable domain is KAGVTQTPRYLIKTRGQQVTLSCSPISGHRSVSWYQQTPGQGLQFLFEYFSETQRNKGNFPGRFSGRQFSNSRSEMNVSTLELGDSALYLCASSPWASGRSHNEQFFGPGTRLTVL.

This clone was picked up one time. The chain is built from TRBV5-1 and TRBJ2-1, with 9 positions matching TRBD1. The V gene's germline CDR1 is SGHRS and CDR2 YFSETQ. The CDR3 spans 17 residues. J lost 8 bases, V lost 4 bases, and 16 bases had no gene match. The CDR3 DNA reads TGCGCCAGCAGCACGAGCGAACCGGGACAGGGAATTCATGAGCAGTTCTTC. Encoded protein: CASSTSEPGQGIHEQFF.

In nucleotides, the CDR3 is TGTGCCAGCAGCTTAGTCCCGCGGGAATTGGTCTACAATGAGCAGTTCTTC. This translates into CASSLVPRELVYNEQFF. The chain couples TRBV7-9 to TRBJ2-1, with a tentative D call TRBD2 (6 bases). The germline CDR1 and CDR2 sequences are SEHNR and FQNEAQ (reference sequence). CDR3 size: 17 residues. The V gene lost 1 base and the J gene lost 3 bases, with 16 bases spanning the gap.

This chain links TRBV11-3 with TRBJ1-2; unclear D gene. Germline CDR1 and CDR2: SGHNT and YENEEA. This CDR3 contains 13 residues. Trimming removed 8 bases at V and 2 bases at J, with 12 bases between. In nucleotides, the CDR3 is TGTGCCAGCGCTCAGTGGGAGAACTATGGCTACACCTTC. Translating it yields CASAQWENYGYTF.

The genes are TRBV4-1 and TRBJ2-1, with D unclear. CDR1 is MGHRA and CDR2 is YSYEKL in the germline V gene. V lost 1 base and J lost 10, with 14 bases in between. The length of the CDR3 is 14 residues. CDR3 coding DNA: TGCGCCAGCAGCCAAGTACGGATTCGGGTGGAGCAGTTCTTC. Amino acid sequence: CASSQVRIRVEQFF.

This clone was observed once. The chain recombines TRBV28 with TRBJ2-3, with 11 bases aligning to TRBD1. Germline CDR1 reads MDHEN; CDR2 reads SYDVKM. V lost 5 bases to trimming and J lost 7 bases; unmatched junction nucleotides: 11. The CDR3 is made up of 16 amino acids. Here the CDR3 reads CASSIFPGQGGNTQYF. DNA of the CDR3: TGTGCCAGCAGTATCTTCCCGGGACAGGGGGGAAATACGCAGTATTTT.

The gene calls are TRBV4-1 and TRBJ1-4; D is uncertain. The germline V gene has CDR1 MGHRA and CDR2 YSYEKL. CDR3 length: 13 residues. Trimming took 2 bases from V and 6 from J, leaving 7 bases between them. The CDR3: CASSQWRYEKLFF. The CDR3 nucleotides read TGCGCCAGCAGCCAATGGAGGTATGAAAAACTGTTTTTT.

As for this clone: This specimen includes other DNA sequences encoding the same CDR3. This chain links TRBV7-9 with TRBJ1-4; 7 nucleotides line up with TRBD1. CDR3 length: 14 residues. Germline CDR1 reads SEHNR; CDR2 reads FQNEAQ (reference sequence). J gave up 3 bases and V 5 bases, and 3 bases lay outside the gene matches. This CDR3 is CASSRGQANEKLFF. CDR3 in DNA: TGTGCCAGCAGCAGGGGGCAGGCTAATGAAAAACTGTTTTTT.

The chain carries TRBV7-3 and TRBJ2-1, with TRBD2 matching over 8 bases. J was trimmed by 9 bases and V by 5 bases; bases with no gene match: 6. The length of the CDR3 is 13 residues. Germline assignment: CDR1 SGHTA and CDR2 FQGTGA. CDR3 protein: CASSPGLAGEQFF. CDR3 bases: TGTGCCAGCAGCCCCGGACTAGCTGGTGAGCAGTTCTTC.

The CDR3 DNA is TGTGCCACCTCCATAGCCCCCCCTAACAATGAGCAGTTCTTC. Protein: CATSIAPPNNEQFF. The rearrangement links TRBV19 to TRBJ2-1; D gene uncertain. In germline, CDR1 is LNHDA, CDR2 SQIVND (reference sequence). The CDR3 loop spans 14 amino acids. V was clipped by 10 bases and J by 5 bases, with 18 bases between them. The complete variable domain, with remaining parts taken from reference TRBV19 and TRBJ2-1, reads DGGITQSPKYLFRKEGQNVTLSCEQNLNHDAMYWYRQDPGQGLRLIYYSQIVNDFQKGDIAEGYSVSREKKESFPLTVTSAQKNPTAFYLCATSIAPPNNEQFFGPGTRLTVL.

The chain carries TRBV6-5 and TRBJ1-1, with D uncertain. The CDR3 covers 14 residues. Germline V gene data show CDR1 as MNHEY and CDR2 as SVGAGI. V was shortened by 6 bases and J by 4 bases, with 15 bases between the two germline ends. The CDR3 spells CASSPGNLITEAFF. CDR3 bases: TGTGCCAGCAGCCCAGGAAATCTAATCACTGAAGCTTTCTTT.

DNA for the CDR3: TGCGCCAGCAGCCGCACGACTCGGGACAGGGAGTTTGAGCAGTTCTTC. This encodes CASSRTTRDREFEQFF. The rearrangement links TRBV4-1 to TRBJ2-1, with 9 positions matching TRBD1. J was trimmed by 9 bases and V by 4 bases; bases with no gene match: 13. This CDR3 region has 16 residues. CDR1 is MGHRA, CDR2 YSYEKL, per germline.

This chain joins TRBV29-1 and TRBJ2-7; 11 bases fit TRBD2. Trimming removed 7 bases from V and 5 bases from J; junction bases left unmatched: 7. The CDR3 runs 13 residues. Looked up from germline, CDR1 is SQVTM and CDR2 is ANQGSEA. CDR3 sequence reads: CSAGPTSGNEQYF. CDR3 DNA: TGCAGCGCCGGACCGACTAGCGGGAACGAGCAGTACTTC.

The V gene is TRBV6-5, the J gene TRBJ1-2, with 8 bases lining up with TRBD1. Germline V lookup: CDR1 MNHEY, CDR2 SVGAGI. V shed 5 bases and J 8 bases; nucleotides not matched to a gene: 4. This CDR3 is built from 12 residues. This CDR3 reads CASSEDRGGYTF. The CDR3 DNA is TGTGCCAGCAGTGAAGACAGGGGCGGCTACACCTTC.

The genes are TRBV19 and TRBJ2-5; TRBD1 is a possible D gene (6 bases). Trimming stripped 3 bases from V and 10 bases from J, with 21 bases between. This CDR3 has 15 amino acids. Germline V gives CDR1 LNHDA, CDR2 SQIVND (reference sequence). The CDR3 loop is CASSMTRDTSSSQYF. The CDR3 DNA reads TGTGCCAGTAGTATGACCCGGGACACCAGCTCTAGCCAGTACTTC.